Below, one T cell receptor (beta chain) is given with its context. As handled by the study authors: Reference gene primer amplification yielded estimated nucleated cell counts. Generated by immunoSEQ multiplex PCR, the TCRdb table keeps only in-frame clones and is missing some. V and J calls plus clone size are reproduced from that table; the DNA served to infer D and trimming. Here the sample spans around 260,000 clones, around 87% being singletons. These data come from a study of blood T cell repertoires in COVID-19. On the study more broadly: Collection of acute and convalescent COVID-19 samples took place in the United States, Italy and Spain. PBMCs, B-cell-depleted T cells, or T cells were the source of the cDNA or gDNA that made up the material.

Trimming left V 8 bases short and J 6 bases short, with 19 bases between. The germline V gene encodes CDR1 SEHNR and CDR2 FQNEAQ (reference sequence). The CDR3 covers 14 residues. The J gene is TRBJ1-2, the V gene TRBV7-9; TRBD1 is a possible D gene (5 bases). The TCR comes from a woman between 50 and 59 years old with acute or convalescent COVID-19. Sequencing input: peripheral blood. The CDR3 nucleotides read TGTGCCAGCTTGAGGCAGGGTGAAACTAATGGCTACACCTTC. Its translation is CASLRQGETNGYTF.